This paragraph covers one T cell receptor (beta chain) sequence. This sample is drawn from a study of cytomegalovirus exposure and HLA in healthy donors. Generated by immunoSEQ multiplex PCR, the TCRdb table keeps only in-frame clones and is missing some. The table lists fewer than 200,000 clones, about 90% of them singletons, with around 3% in the top ten. Trimming left V 4 bases short and J 2 bases short, with 11 bases between. The CDR3 length is 14 residues. Sequenced sample: PBMCs. This clonotype originated in a woman in her late teens or twenties in good health and CMV-seropositive. V usage is TRBV23-1 and J usage is TRBJ1-2; D is unresolved. TRBV23-1 has ORF status, its function being uncertain. CDR3 in amino acids: CASSPSTRNYGYTF. The DNA for the CDR3 is TGCGCCAGCAGTCCTTCGACAAGGAACTATGGCTACACCTTC.